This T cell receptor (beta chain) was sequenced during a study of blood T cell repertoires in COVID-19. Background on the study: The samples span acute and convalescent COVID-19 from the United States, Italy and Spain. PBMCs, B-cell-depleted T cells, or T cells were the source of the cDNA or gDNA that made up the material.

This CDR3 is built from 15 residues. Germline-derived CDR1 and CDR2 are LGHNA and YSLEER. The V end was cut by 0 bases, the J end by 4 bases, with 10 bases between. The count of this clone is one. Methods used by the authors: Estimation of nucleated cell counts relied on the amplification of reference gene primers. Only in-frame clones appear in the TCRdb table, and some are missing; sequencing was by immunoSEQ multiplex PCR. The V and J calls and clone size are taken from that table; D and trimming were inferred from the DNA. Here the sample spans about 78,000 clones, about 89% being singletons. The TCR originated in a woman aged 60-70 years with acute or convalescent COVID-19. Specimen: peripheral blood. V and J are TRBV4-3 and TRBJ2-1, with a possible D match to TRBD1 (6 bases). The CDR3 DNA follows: TGCGCCAGCAGCCAAGAGGACAGCGAGTACAATGAGCAGTTCTTC. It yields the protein CASSQEDSEYNEQFF.